This T cell receptor (beta chain) was obtained from a study of cytomegalovirus exposure and HLA in healthy donors (dated by TCRdb to about 2017). Background for the entire study: In an earlier analysis of roughly 590 of the donors, about 260 Gb of sequence data and some 120 million unique TCR beta sequences from 150 million to 200 million T cells were reported. An early release that covered some 640 HLA-typed donors contained about 300 gigabases of sequencing data and tens of millions of unique TCR sequences. Of the 398 genotyped donors, approximately 83% fell in the genetic ancestry cluster associated with self-reported Caucasian donors. The study aimed to test whether signatures of past pathogen exposure could be identified by cataloging public T cell receptors. Using immunosequencing, the study profiled T cell repertoires from 666 subjects and related those repertoires to cytomegalovirus serostatus. Along with the approximately 650-subject first cohort, a separate validation cohort of over 90 different subjects was used. To predict cytomegalovirus infection status, the study brought together high-throughput TCR immunosequencing, statistical association of individual TCRs with disease status, and machine learning. A later analysis re-analyzed previously published TCR beta repertoires from roughly 630 donors and added high-resolution HLA genotyping to study TCR occurrence patterns. The later analysis used no new phenotypic data to find candidate immune exposures, relying instead on TCR beta sequences and their occurrence across donors. An earlier analysis of approximately 630 of the donors applied high-throughput TCR beta sequencing to assess whether each TCR beta V gene segment acted as functional or pseudogenic. Donor age, sex, ethnicity and CMV serostatus were collected together with the repertoire data. A later genetic analysis took genome-wide SNP genotypes for about 55% of the roughly 670 donors and used that subset as a discovery cohort. All discovery cohort repertoires had been generated on a single sequencing platform. Class I and class II HLA loci were covered by the typing at four-digit resolution. The number of typed donors differed by locus: about 620-640 for A, B, C, DRB1 and DQB1; some 500 for DQA1; approximately 600 for DPA1; and 400 to 480 for DPB1. Because of strong linkage in the cohort, roughly five DR-DQ haplotypes were treated as single units for association and clustering. Among around 400 genotyped donors of the cohort, an average of approximately 250,000 unique TCR beta nucleotide sequences were sequenced per donor, around 20% of them non-productive.

The cohort was made up of about 670 healthy bone marrow donors. All cohort members were sampled while nominally healthy, although unrecorded immune exposures were likely present. The donor was CMV seropositive and belonged to the group of around 300 seropositive cohort members. Each donor provided a peripheral blood sample, and peripheral blood mononuclear cells were used for TCR beta sequencing. The Qiagen DNeasy Blood Extraction Kit was used to extract genomic DNA from the blood cell samples. V drops 6 bases and J drops 9 bases, leaving 16 bases in between. The CDR3 runs 13 amino acids, cysteine and phenylalanine included. CDR3 DNA is the only sequence kept; it has 39 bases, read in frame from the first base. In the germline V gene (reference sequence), CDR1 corresponds to SGHNT and CDR2 to YYREEE. Concerning this clone: Its antigen is unknown. Base qualities are not provided; no much larger clone lies one nucleotide away.

The method was the immunoSEQ multiplex PCR assay. For the multiplex PCR, a mixture combining 60 forward primers for TCR Vbeta segments and 13 reverse primers for TCR Jbeta segments was used. The CDR3 region of rearranged TCR beta genes was amplified from genomic DNA with a multiplex PCR assay. The amplified TCR beta libraries were sequenced on the Illumina HiSeq System as 87-base-pair reads. As for the original processing: A later analysis counted 75 million to 100 million unique TCR beta chains across the 666 repertoires, and roughly 10 million of these chains were shared by at least two donors. Raw reads were error-corrected and collapsed into unique sequences by a nearest-neighbor algorithm in which closely related sequences were merged to remove PCR and sequencing errors. CDR3 sequences were aligned to IMGT reference sequences to assign V, D and J gene segments. For a sequence to be retained, at least a six-nucleotide match to both a V gene segment and a J gene segment was required. A rearrangement counted as productive if the CDR3 had no stop codons and remained in frame with V and J, and every other rearrangement counted as non-productive. CDR3 was defined by IMGT convention, running from the second conserved V-encoded cysteine to the conserved J-encoded phenylalanine. The earlier analysis of 500 to 650 of the donors excluded any sequence lacking an unambiguous match to a single V gene segment. An earlier analysis of under 750 of the donors called V segments functional above 56.7% productive rearrangements and segregating when the between-donor standard deviation exceeded 5%. A statistical classification framework was built for diagnosing cytomegalovirus status from the catalog of TCR beta chain sequences. A later analysis assigned V and J genes by comparing TCR nucleotide sequences with IMGT/GENE-DB human TR gene sequences. Using the TCRdist pipeline, a later analysis assigned CDR3 sequences along with most-parsimonious VDJ recombination scenarios. In a later analysis, each TCR beta chain was defined by its CDR3 amino acid sequence together with its V-gene family, and reads lacking a unique V-gene family were excluded. In a later analysis, approximately 590 highly shared, low-generation-probability nucleotide sequences were removed to address suspected cross-contamination and a sequencing artifact. In a later analysis, a clonal expansion index was calculated for each public chain from normalized within-repertoire ranks of inferred template counts. Generation probabilities in a later analysis came from a VDJ recombination model fitted to out-of-frame rearrangements, and those results were checked against IGoR. In a later analysis, hypergeometric tests were used to score TCR-TCR, TCR-HLA and TCR-CMV co-occurrence, with a repertoire-size bias correction applied to TCR pairs. To estimate false discovery rates, a later analysis permuted the HLA or CMV assignments 20 times. In a later analysis, co-occurring TCRs were grouped using DBSCAN, with TCRdist sequence similarity added in when clustering inside HLA-allele-positive subsets. For co-occurrence clustering, repertoires with fewer than 30,000 or more than 120,000 public chains were excluded, along with five repertoires with anomalous nucleotide sharing. TCRdb took over this immuneACCESS table, retaining in-frame rearrangements with V and J assigned. Such tables are incomplete; in checked studies, under half of the missing clones stem from an unresolved V gene, and the remainder is unexplained. D and trimming come from the DNA, and the V and J calls and clone size come from that table. The sample yields about 190,000 clones; around 82% were counted once. Roughly an eighth of the sample lies in the top ten.

Overall study outcomes, separate from this receptor: CMV serostatus was the only immune exposure information available for the cohort. The classifier was reported to diagnose cytomegalovirus status with high specificity and sensitivity in both the original cohort and the validation cohort. According to a later genetic analysis, donors in an Asian-associated ancestry cluster had fewer N-insertions in productive TCRs than the roughly 700-donor mean. A cluster of highly shared sequence variants was judged likely to be a technical artifact of the sequencing pipeline. An association between a missense DCLRE1C variant and V-gene and J-gene trimming of TCR beta chains was found in a later genetic analysis and replicated in an independent cohort. Correlated functional status among segregating V segments might be attributable to linkage disequilibrium, but an unknown experimental factor could not be ruled out. Sequencing depth was assumed to be roughly uniform across donors in the presence/absence analyses, though that assumption may not hold. About 15 rarely observed V segments, including chromosome 9 orphons, were excluded from the earlier analysis of a few hundred of the donors because counts were too low. Most TCR sequences were observed very rarely across donors, whereas some public TCRs were present in many individuals. Assigning TCR associations to individual alleles was difficult when HLA alleles, especially DR and DQ, strongly co-occurred. A later analysis found that most CMV-associated TCR beta chains appeared HLA-restricted, with HLA associations seemingly driven largely by CMV exposure. This cohort had only TCR beta chains sequenced, and the lack of alpha or paired-chain data limited which features could be detected. At a false discovery rate of 0.05, a later analysis linked 16,951 TCR beta sequences to specific HLA alleles. A further reported finding was that TCR beta sequences accurately predicted the HLA-A and HLA-B alleles for most subjects in the first cohort. In an earlier analysis of about 540 of the donors, most TCR beta V segments were observed in productive rearrangements about 87% or about 30% of the time, broadly matching IMGT annotations. In vitro tests confirmed that three of the cytomegalovirus-associated TCR beta chains recognize cytomegalovirus antigens. According to a later analysis, TCR association rates differed among HLA loci, with DRB1 alleles showing the most associated TCRs and HLA-C alleles showing the fewest. Compared with equally common non-associated chains, HLA-associated TCR beta chains in a later analysis were more clonally expanded and had lower generation probabilities. In the study, approximately 150 TCR beta chains were listed as associated with cytomegalovirus. It was suggested by the authors that the approach could potentially be generalized to other disease states and immunological phenotypes. Several of the top co-occurrence clusters appeared to be linked to parvovirus B19, influenza, CMV and Epstein-Barr virus, according to a later analysis. Because HLA typing was missing for some donors at each locus, association tests included only the typed subset. Some IMGT-functional V segments, including TRBV6-2 and TRBV6-3, could not be distinguished by the 87-base-pair reads and were therefore excluded.

The chain is made from TRBV5-4 and TRBJ2-4; the D gene is perhaps TRBD1, on 6 matching bases. The sequence derives from a woman in her twenties or thirties in good health and CMV-seropositive. The sample was PBMCs. The CDR3 region reads CASTLTGGGIQYF. Read as DNA, the sequence is TGTGCCAGCACCCTGACAGGAGGCGGCATTCAGTACTTC.